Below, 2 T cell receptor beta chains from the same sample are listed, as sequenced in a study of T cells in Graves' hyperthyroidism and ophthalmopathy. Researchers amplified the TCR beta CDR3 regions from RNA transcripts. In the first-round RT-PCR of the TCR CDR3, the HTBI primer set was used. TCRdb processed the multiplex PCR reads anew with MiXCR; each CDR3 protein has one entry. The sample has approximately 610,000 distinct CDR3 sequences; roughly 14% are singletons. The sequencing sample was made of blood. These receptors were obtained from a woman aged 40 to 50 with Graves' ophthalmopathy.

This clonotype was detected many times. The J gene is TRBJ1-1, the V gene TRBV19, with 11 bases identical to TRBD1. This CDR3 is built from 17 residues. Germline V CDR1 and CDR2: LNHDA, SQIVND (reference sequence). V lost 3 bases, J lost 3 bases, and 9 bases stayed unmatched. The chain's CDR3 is CASSIPPDRGRDTEAFF. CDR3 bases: TGTGCCAGTAGTATTCCTCCGGACAGGGGGCGGGACACTGAAGCTTTCTTT.

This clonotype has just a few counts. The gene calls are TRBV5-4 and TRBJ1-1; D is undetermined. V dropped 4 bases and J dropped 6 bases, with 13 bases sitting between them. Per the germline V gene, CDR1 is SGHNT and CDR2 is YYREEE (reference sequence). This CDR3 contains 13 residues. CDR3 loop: CASSPGSNPEAFF. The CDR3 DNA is TGTGCCAGCAGCCCCGGCAGTAATCCTGAAGCTTTCTTT.